The 10 T cell receptor beta chains below come from one sample, sequenced in a study of long-term antiretroviral therapy in people with HIV. Researchers ran immunoSEQ v3.0 at survey level. Method: immunoSEQ multiplex PCR; TCRdb's copy keeps in-frame clones and lacks some. Seen here are about 20,000 clones, less than 95% observed once, and the top ten hold approximately 9.6%. The sequencing here drew on unsorted PBMCs, taken about 4.1 years before starting antiretroviral therapy. These receptors were taken from a young woman with HIV.

The rearrangement uses TRBV18 and TRBJ2-5; 9 bases match TRBD2. The CDR3 runs to 17 residues. With 1 base clipped from V and 5 bases from J, the junction kept 11 bases outside the gene matches. The germline CDR1 and CDR2 sequences are KGHSH and LQKENI. This CDR3 is CASSPRATSGLGETQYF. CDR3 DNA: TGTGCCAGCTCACCACGTGCGACTAGCGGTCTTGGGGAGACCCAGTACTTC.

This clone is labeled medium-sized. This chain links TRBV7-9 with TRBJ2-1; D may correspond to TRBD1 or TRBD2 (6 bases each). CDR3 length: 16 residues. The V end lost 2 bases, the J end lost 4 bases, and 15 bases lay between the germline ends. Germline CDR1 reads SEHNR; CDR2 reads FQNEAQ (reference sequence). In DNA, the CDR3 is TGTGCCAGCAGCTTATACGCCGGGGGCCCATACAATGAGCAGTTCTTC. It specifies CASSLYAGGPYNEQFF. Variable domain in full (rest from reference TRBV7-9 and TRBJ2-1): DTGVSQNPRHKITKRGQNVTFRCDPISEHNRLYWYRQTLGQGPEFLTYFQNEAQLEKSRLLSDRFSAERPKGSFSTLEIQRTEQGDSAMYLCASSLYAGGPYNEQFFGPGTRLTVL.

The V call is TRBV5-1, the J call TRBJ2-7; TRBD1 matches at 9 bases. The germline CDR1 and CDR2 sequences are SGHRS and YFSETQ. The CDR3 consists of 14 residues. V lost 4 bases, J lost 5 bases, and 7 bases stayed unmatched. CDR3: CASSKQGAGDEQYF. For the CDR3, the DNA is TGCGCCAGCAGCAAACAGGGGGCAGGGGACGAGCAGTACTTC.

The rearrangement uses TRBV19 and TRBJ1-2; no clear D. The CDR3 spans 13 residues. Germline lookup yields CDR1 LNHDA and CDR2 SQIVND (reference sequence). V dropped 4 bases and J dropped 2 bases, with 8 bases sitting between them. CDR3 loop: CASSTQENYGYTF. The CDR3 DNA is TGTGCCAGTAGTACCCAGGAGAACTATGGCTACACCTTC.

The V call is TRBV29-1, the J call TRBJ2-1; 7 bases are a match to TRBD1. The CDR3 spans 13 residues. V was clipped by 5 bases and J by 14 bases; unmatched bases: 15. The germline CDR1 and CDR2 sequences are SQVTM and ANQGSEA. CDR3 DNA sequence: TGCAGCGTTTATCTACAGGGGCCCCCCGTGGAGTTCTTC. It yields the protein CSVYLQGPPVEFF.

The V call is TRBV5-1, the J call TRBJ1-1; D is perhaps TRBD1 (5 bases). The V gene lost 7 bases and the J gene lost 0 bases, with 13 bases spanning the gap. From germline, CDR1 is SGHRS and CDR2 YFSETQ. This CDR3 is 14 amino acids long. CDR3 nucleotide sequence: TGCGCCAGCGGCCTGGGGGAAGTGAACACTGAAGCTTTCTTT. It specifies CASGLGEVNTEAFF.

The V call is TRBV4-2, the J call TRBJ1-5, with D uncertain. V lost 3 bases, J lost 8 bases, and 11 bases lay in between. The germline V gene has CDR1 LGHNA and CDR2 YNFKEQ. This CDR3 contains 13 residues. The DNA of the CDR3 is TGTGCCAGCAGCCAGGGTTTGAGAGAGCCCCAGCATTTT. Translated, it gives CASSQGLREPQHF.

The CDR3: CASSRQLGNNYGYTF. The CDR3, as DNA: TGCGCCAGCAGCCGTCAACTAGGGAACAACTATGGCTACACCTTC. V gene TRBV4-3 combines with J gene TRBJ1-2; D is ambiguous. The CDR3 extends over 15 amino acids. Germline CDR1 reads LGHNA; CDR2 reads YSLEER. Trimming shortened V by 4 bases and J by 2 bases, and 14 bases separated the two germline ends.

The table lists this clone with a count of one. The chain couples TRBV30 to TRBJ1-2; D ambiguous. This CDR3 is built from 16 residues. The V gene's germline CDR1 is GTSNPN and CDR2 SVGIG (reference sequence). V was clipped by 2 bases and J by 1 base, with 17 bases between them. CDR3 nucleotides: TGTGCCTGGAGTTTTGAGGACGGAAGGATTAACTATGGCTACACCTTC. Encoded protein: CAWSFEDGRINYGYTF.

The chain has TRBV25-1 and TRBJ2-3; possible D gene TRBD2, 5 bases. In germline, CDR1 is MGHDK, CDR2 SYGVNS. Trimming left V 3 bases short and J 8 bases short, with 12 bases between. The CDR3 consists of 13 residues. The CDR3 DNA reads TGTGCCAGCAGTGAGGACGAACTAGGTACGCAGTATTTT. It encodes CASSEDELGTQYF.